This TCR beta chain was found in a study of blood T cell repertoires in COVID-19 (dated by TCRdb to 2020 to 2022). With respect to the entire study: Samples from collaborators originated in the United States, Italy and Spain and spanned both the acute and convalescent phases of COVID-19. The repertoires were released in a freely available public database meant as a resource for research on the immune response to SARS-CoV-2. Where available, HLA class I and class II types were taken from metadata supplied by the sample provider and were not determined by assay-based typing. The dataset comprised deeply sampled blood TCRbeta repertoires from subjects exposed to, actively infected with, or recovered from COVID-19. The sample metadata nearly always contained a de-identified subject ID, COVID-19 status, age in years and sex. The material from the prospective study consisted of cDNA or gDNA derived from T cells, B-cell-depleted T cells, or PBMCs. Samples came from the ongoing ImmuneRACE study (first 160 participants) plus 1,254 subjects from 6 global collaborators.

Clipping removes 5 bases from V and 6 bases from J, with 2 as the unmatched junction base count. The CDR3 goes from the cysteine to the phenylalanine over 15 residues. The CDR3 DNA has 45 bases and is translated from base 1. CDR1 and CDR2 are drawn from the germline V gene: MNHEY, SVGEGT. At one collaborating source in Seattle, patients were enrolled during active infection and were followed longitudinally through the course of disease. The collaborating institutions used their own protocols to collect whole blood in K2EDTA tubes. Collaborator samples were shipped for TCRbeta analysis as frozen whole blood, isolated PBMCs, or DNA extracted from either sample type. TCRbeta CDR3 regions were amplified from genomic DNA using the immunoSEQ Assay, a bias-controlled multiplex PCR. As for the original processing: The number of nucleated cells in each sample was estimated by amplification of reference gene primers within the assay. To quantify the absolute abundance of each unique TCRbeta CDR3 rearrangement, sequence reads were collapsed and filtered. For each sample, productive Simpson clonality was calculated as the square root of Simpson's diversity index across productive rearrangements. TCRdb holds this immuneACCESS table with in-frame rearrangements only. Some clones are missing; in checked studies, unresolved V genes explain under half, and the rest has no known cause. Clone size and the V and J calls come from that table; the DNA yielded D and trimming. This sample gives 150,000 to 180,000 clones in total; roughly 88% of them show up just once. Over 0.55% of the sample is taken by the ten largest.

Concerning this clone: Which antigen it targets is not known. The input lacks base qualities; no much larger clone sits a single base away.

General conclusions and limits of the study: The amount of clinical and demographic metadata varied by source and participant and was provided uncurated.

The chain employs TRBV6-2 or TRBV6-3 and TRBJ2-1; 15 central nucleotides agree with TRBD2. The sequence was collected from a man between 60 and 70 years old with COVID-19, enrolled during active disease. Source material: peripheral blood. Here is the DNA: TGTGCCAGCAGTGGGACTAGCGGGAGGATCAATGAGCAGTTCTTC. Protein translation: CASSGTSGRINEQFF.